One and the same sample provided the 19 T cell receptor beta chains below, sequenced in a study of cytomegalovirus exposure and HLA in healthy donors. The PCR employed 60 Vbeta primers together with 13 Jbeta primers. Profiled with immunoSEQ multiplex PCR; TCRdb holds only in-frame clones, not every one. The table lists 100,000 to 150,000 clones, over 65% of them singletons. The source material was PBMCs. All receptors come from a female donor in good health and CMV-seropositive.

This sequence joins TRBV9 and TRBJ2-3, with 7 bases lining up with TRBD2. The CDR3 spans 15 residues. With V trimmed by 3 bases and J by 3 bases, 7 bases remained unmatched. Germline CDR1 is SGDLS and CDR2 is YYNGEE. The CDR3 bases are TGTGCCAGCAGCGGAAGTGCAGCGGGGACAGATACGCAGTATTTT. This codes for CASSGSAAGTDTQYF.

J is TRBJ1-5 and V is TRBV7-6; TRBD1 might be the D (6 bases). In germline, CDR1 is SGHVS, CDR2 FNYEAQ. This CDR3 spans 16 amino acids. V was clipped by 1 base and J by 2 bases, with 12 bases between them. This CDR3 is CASSLEVAGGNQPQHF. CDR3 coding DNA: TGTGCCAGCAGCTTAGAGGTCGCAGGGGGCAATCAGCCCCAGCATTTT. Filled out from reference TRBV7-6 and TRBJ1-5, the complete variable domain reads GAGVSQSPRYKVTKRGQDVALRCDPISGHVSLYWYRQALGQGPEFLTYFNYEAQQDKSGLPNDRFSAERPEGSISTLTIQRTEQRDSAMYRCASSLEVAGGNQPQHFGDGTRLSIL.

The chain recombines TRBV23-1 with TRBJ2-7, with 9 bases aligning to TRBD1. TRBV23-1 is recorded as an ORF, its role being uncertain. Losses at the gene ends were 1 base for V and 5 bases for J; bases not matched to a gene: 3. This CDR3 comprises 14 residues. In DNA form, the CDR3 reads TGCGCCAGCAGTCAATACGACAGGGGGAACGAGCAGTACTTC. Protein product: CASSQYDRGNEQYF.

The chain carries TRBV29-1 and TRBJ1-2; TRBD1 agrees at 8 bases. Looked up from germline, CDR1 is SQVTM and CDR2 is ANQGSEA. Trimming removed 3 bases from V and 5 bases from J; junction bases left unmatched: 11. The CDR3 sequence is 15 residues long. Written as DNA, the CDR3 is TGCAGCGTTGACCAAGACAGGGGTTCCCCTTATGGCTACACCTTC. This codes for CSVDQDRGSPYGYTF.

The chain carries TRBV14 and TRBJ2-7, with 7 bases identical to TRBD2. Looked up from germline, CDR1 is SGHDN and CDR2 is FVKESK. J gave up 5 bases and V 3 bases, and 10 bases lay outside the gene matches. This CDR3 spans 15 amino acids. The CDR3 loop is CASSQNFGLGDEQYF. The CDR3 DNA is TGTGCCAGCAGCCAGAATTTCGGACTAGGCGACGAGCAGTACTTC.

The rearrangement uses TRBV7-7 and TRBJ2-5; D gene unclear. Per the germline V gene, CDR1 is SSHAT and CDR2 is FNYEAQ (reference sequence). Trimming stripped 0 bases from V and 5 bases from J, with 7 bases between. The CDR3 totals 13 residues. The CDR3 sequence is CASSLACLETQYF. The CDR3 nucleotides read TGTGCCAGCAGCTTAGCGTGTCTTGAGACCCAGTACTTC.

The CDR3 is CASSVGPGRETQYF. The CDR3 region has the DNA TGTGCCAGCAGCGTTGGACCAGGGCGAGAGACCCAGTACTTC. V and J are TRBV9 and TRBJ2-5, with a tentative D call TRBD1 (5 bases). V was cut by 2 bases and J by 4 bases, with 12 bases left in between. Germline V gives CDR1 SGDLS, CDR2 YYNGEE. The CDR3 has 14 amino acids.

The chain has TRBV2 and TRBJ2-3, with D uncertain. V lost 6 bases to trimming and J lost 2 bases, with 9 bases between them. The germline V gene encodes CDR1 SNHLY and CDR2 FYNNEI. The CDR3 extends over 13 amino acids. The CDR3 nucleotides are TGTGCCAGCAGGTTAGCCCCCACAGATACGCAGTATTTT. Translating it yields CASRLAPTDTQYF.

A single count supports this clone. The chain uses TRBV9 and TRBJ2-1, with a tentative D call TRBD2 (5 bases). Germline V CDR1 and CDR2: SGDLS, YYNGEE. There are 14 residues in the CDR3. The ends were cut back, 4 bases at V and 7 bases at J, with 15 bases in the middle. The CDR3 region is CASSPPGIPNEQFF. CDR3 DNA: TGTGCCAGCAGCCCCCCGGGGATTCCGAATGAGCAGTTCTTC.

The chain has TRBV29-1 and TRBJ1-4; 9 nucleotides align to TRBD1. Trimming removed 2 bases from V and 6 bases from J; junction bases left unmatched: 4. Germline CDR1 SQVTM, CDR2 ANQGSEA. CDR3 size: 14 residues. CDR3 sequence reads: CSVETGGLDEKLFF. CDR3 DNA sequence: TGCAGCGTTGAAACAGGGGGCTTGGATGAAAAACTGTTTTTT.

This clone has more than one count but fewer than ten. The rearrangement uses TRBV6-6 and TRBJ2-3; 12 bases align to TRBD2. Germline loops: CDR1 MNHNY, CDR2 SVGAGI (reference sequence). The CDR3 consists of 15 residues. J lost 6 bases, V lost 2 bases, and 3 bases had no gene match. As DNA, the CDR3 is TGTGCCAGCAGTTACGGACTAGCGGGACGGGATACGCAGTATTTT. It translates to CASSYGLAGRDTQYF.

The table lists this clone with a count of one. CDR3 loop: CASSLGQGVGQPQHF. For the CDR3, the DNA is TGTGCCAGCAGCTTAGGACAGGGTGTAGGTCAGCCCCAGCATTTT. The gene calls are TRBV7-9 and TRBJ1-5; 7 nucleotides align to TRBD1. Germline V lookup: CDR1 SEHNR, CDR2 FQNEAQ (reference sequence). This CDR3 has 15 amino acids. The ends lost 1 base at V and 6 bases at J; junction bases unmatched: 6.

The rearrangement joins TRBV4-1 to TRBJ1-4; 7 bases match TRBD1. This CDR3 comprises 17 residues. V dropped 1 base and J dropped 3; count of bases not matched to a gene: 8. The germline gives CDR1 MGHRA, CDR2 YSYEKL. CDR3 region: CASSQGLGDRANEKLFF. The CDR3 DNA sequence: TGCGCCAGCAGCCAAGGTTTGGGGGACAGAGCTAATGAAAAACTGTTTTTT.

This clone was picked up a small number of times. This chain links TRBV19 with TRBJ2-6; 10 nucleotides agree with TRBD1. The germline CDR1 and CDR2 sequences are LNHDA and SQIVND (reference sequence). The CDR3 spans 15 residues. V dropped 9 bases and J dropped 4; count of bases not matched to a gene: 6. In DNA form, the CDR3 reads TGTGCCAGCAGACAGGGGGCGGCCGGGGCCAACGTCCTGACTTTC. Translating it yields CASRQGAAGANVLTF.

This rearrangement joins TRBV4-2 to TRBJ2-3; D gene uncertain. Germline V gene lookup returns CDR1 LGHNA and CDR2 YNFKEQ. Trimming took 1 base from V and 1 from J, leaving 9 bases between them. The CDR3 has 15 residues. This chain's CDR3 is CASSQAPSGTDTQYF. CDR3 DNA sequence: TGTGCCAGCAGCCAAGCCCCGAGCGGCACAGATACGCAGTATTTT.

This clone occurred a few times. The chain joins TRBV7-2 to TRBJ2-7, with 13 bases that match TRBD2. This CDR3 contains 16 residues. V shed 3 bases and J 6 bases; nucleotides not matched to a gene: 8. The germline gives CDR1 SGHTA, CDR2 FQGNSA. The CDR3 loop is CASSFTSGRAGGEQYF. The CDR3 DNA follows: TGTGCCAGCAGCTTTACTAGCGGGAGGGCCGGTGGCGAGCAGTACTTC.

V is TRBV5-1 and J is TRBJ2-5; the match to TRBD2 covers 16 bases. The CDR3 runs 15 residues. Germline CDR1 SGHRS, CDR2 YFSETQ. Losses at the gene ends were 3 bases for V and 5 bases for J; bases not matched to a gene: 1. The CDR3 here is CASSSGLAGGETQYF. The CDR3 coding sequence is TGCGCCAGCAGCTCGGGACTAGCGGGGGGGGAGACCCAGTACTTC.

This rearrangement joins TRBV9 to TRBJ1-6; D perhaps matches TRBD1 (6 bases). This CDR3 comprises 17 residues. The germline V gene has CDR1 SGDLS and CDR2 YYNGEE. Trimming cost V 4 bases and J 0 bases, with 14 bases left between them. The DNA for the CDR3 is TGTGCCAGCAGCACGCGGACAGAAAGCTCCTATAATTCACCCCTCCACTTT. It yields the protein CASSTRTESSYNSPLHF.

V usage is TRBV18 and J usage is TRBJ1-3, with D perhaps matching TRBD1 (6 bases). This CDR3 region has 16 residues. With 4 bases removed from V and 0 bases from J, the gap between germline ends came to 13 bases. CDR1 and CDR2 from the germline V gene are KGHSH and LQKENI. The CDR3: CASSRTQGNSGNTIYF. The CDR3 DNA sequence: TGTGCCAGCTCACGTACCCAGGGGAACTCTGGAAACACCATATATTTT.